This T cell receptor (beta chain) was profiled in a study of cytomegalovirus exposure and HLA in healthy donors. Study context: Of the donors genotyped, several hundred in all, less than 90% fell in the Caucasian-associated ancestry cluster.

The CDR3 runs 11 residues. Germline V CDR1 and CDR2: SEHNR, FQNEAQ (reference sequence). Trimming removed 1 base at V and 13 bases at J, with 8 bases between. In the PCR, 60 Vbeta and 13 Jbeta primers were used. The authors' processing: Unique TCR beta chains totaled some 80 million in a later count, with approximately 10 million of them shared. Assay: immunoSEQ multiplex PCR; the TCRdb copy retains only in-frame clones and omits some. That table gives V, J and clone size, and the DNA gave D and trimming. This table holds a few hundred thousand clones, approximately 80% found once. The source material was PBMCs. The clonotype was recovered from a man under 40 in good health and CMV-seronegative. The chain combines TRBV7-9 with TRBJ2-1, with a weak D call TRBD2 (6 bases). The CDR3 reads CASSLELAQFF. The CDR3 DNA follows: TGTGCCAGCAGCTTAGAACTAGCCCAGTTCTTC.